The clone carrying this T cell receptor beta chain showed up many times. The target antigen is unknown. This sample is part of a study of T cell repertoires in cytomegalovirus infection. Across the study: Recently identified HLA-C-restricted CMV epitopes were used, and well-studied HLA-B-restricted CMV epitopes were used as well. Matching HLA type and CMV infection were both indicated by public TCR beta signatures.

Whole-study results and caveats: Within the response measured ex vivo, HLA-C-restricted CMV-specific TCR beta clonotypes were dominant. Of the TCR beta families, the public ones yielded a cumulative frequency that identified carriers of CMV plus the relevant HLA.

The trim removed 2 bases at V and 0 bases at J, leaving 8 bases unmatched. The germline V gene has CDR1 SEHNR and CDR2 FQNEAQ (reference sequence). This CDR3 spans 18 amino acids. TCRdb recomputed calls from the reads with MiXCR, one row per CDR3 protein. The repertoire has about a million distinct CDR3 sequences, about a third of them found once; the top ten carry roughly 13%. V gene TRBV7-9 combines with J gene TRBJ2-3, with TRBD2 matching over 10 bases. The receptor was derived from a human donor in good health (CMV status not recorded). Some clones in this sample may be carry-over from other donors' samples. Specimen: cultured CD8+ T cells from PBMCs, collected from culture after CMV antigen stimulation. The CDR3 nucleotides read TGTGCCAGCAGCTTACTTTTAGTGACTAGCGGGAGCACAGATACGCAGTATTTT. Protein product: CASSLLLVTSGSTDTQYF.